This TCR beta chain was captured in a study of blood T cell repertoires in COVID-19. The CDR3 length is 12 residues. V gave up 4 bases and J gave up 5 bases, with 6 bases separating them. Germline values: CDR1 MNHEY, CDR2 SMNVEV (reference sequence). The method was immunoSEQ multiplex PCR; TCRdb's version includes in-frame clones alone and lacks a portion of them. The sample holds about 26,000 clones, 85% to 95% seen once. The chain couples TRBV27 to TRBJ1-5; D gene uncertain. The TCR sequence derives from a human donor in a cohort sampled during active COVID-19. Sequencing was done on a sample of peripheral blood. The CDR3 loop is CASSSVDQPQHF. The CDR3, as DNA: TGTGCCAGCAGTTCCGTAGATCAGCCCCAGCATTTT.